This TCR beta chain came from a study of type 1 regulatory T cells. Study details: An in vitro protocol generated T-allo10, a Tr1-enriched, alloantigen-specific CD4 T cell product.

The V and J ends lost 6 bases and 2 bases, in that order; junction bases with no gene match: 7. CDR3 length: 16 residues. CDR1 is MNHEY and CDR2 is SVGAGI in the germline V gene. This clonotype was observed a few times. TCRdb reprocessed the reads with MiXCR, giving one entry per CDR3 protein. The repertoire includes 90,000 to 100,000 distinct CDR3 sequences, roughly 31% of them detected once, and 2% to 2.5% sits in the top ten. This chain links TRBV6-5 with TRBJ2-1; 10 bases agree with TRBD2. The sequence was obtained from a human donor in good health. What was sequenced was CD4+ T cells, either the whole sample or a sorted fraction (not recorded which). CDR3 DNA: TGTGCCAGCAGGTCCGAAAGCGGGAGGGCCTACAATGAGCAGTTCTTC. Protein product: CASRSESGRAYNEQFF.